A selection of T cell receptor beta chains follows, all from one sample in a study of blood T cell repertoires in COVID-19. Produced via immunoSEQ multiplex PCR; TCRdb's table is partial and in-frame only. Altogether under 150,000 clones are present, more than 80% being singletons, with the ten largest covering approximately 3%. The sample taken for sequencing was peripheral blood. The origin of the receptors is a woman aged 55-69 years with active COVID-19. The CDR3 runs from the conserved cysteine through the conserved F or W. A D gene is named only where the DNA matches it firmly. Not every row has a clone size; where given, it reads once, few, many or a size class.

abundance	d_gene	j_gene	v_gene	CDR3aa	CDR3nt
NA	TRBD1	TRBJ2-1	TRBV30	CAWGRTGVDEQFF	TGTGCCTGGGGAAGGACAGGGGTCGATGAGCAGTTCTTC
NA	TRBD2	TRBJ2-7	TRBV29-1	CSVATSGRGPYEQYF	TGCAGCGTCGCTACTAGCGGGAGGGGACCCTACGAGCAGTACTTC
NA	TRBD1	TRBJ2-7	TRBV11-2	CASSFPKGGETLYEQYF	TGTGCCAGCAGCTTTCCCAAAGGGGGCGAAACCCTCTACGAGCAGTACTTC
NA	NA	TRBJ2-3	TRBV6-2/TRBV6-3	CASSHTDTQYF	TGTGCCAGCAGTCACACAGATACGCAGTATTTT
NA	NA	TRBJ2-5	TRBV4-1	CASSQNNRETQYF	TGCGCCAGCAGCCAAAATAACAGAGAGACCCAGTACTTC
NA	TRBD1	TRBJ1-4	TRBV20-1	CSASFPGTGGGKLFF	TGCAGTGCTAGTTTCCCCGGGACAGGGGGGGGAAAACTGTTTTTT
NA	TRBD1	TRBJ1-1	TRBV5-1	CASSQDWTGANTEAFF	TGCGCCAGCAGCCAAGACTGGACAGGGGCGAACACTGAAGCTTTCTTT
NA	TRBD2	TRBJ2-1	TRBV28	CASTLIGGSWNNEQFF	TGTGCCAGCACTCTAATCGGGGGGAGTTGGAACAATGAGCAGTTCTTC
NA	TRBD1	TRBJ1-5	TRBV27	CASSFGDRGQPQHF	TGTGCCAGCAGTTTCGGGGACAGAGGACAGCCCCAGCATTTT
NA	NA	TRBJ1-2	TRBV4-2	CASSQDQGRDYGYTF	TGTGCCAGCAGCCAAGATCAGGGTCGGGACTATGGCTACACCTTC
NA	NA	TRBJ2-3	TRBV5-6	CASSLEQGTQYF	TGTGCCAGCAGCTTGGAACAGGGCACGCAGTATTTT
once	NA	TRBJ2-2	TRBV7-3	CASSLLGLGELFF	TGTGCCAGCAGCTTACTGGGGCTCGGGGAGCTGTTTTTT
NA	NA	TRBJ2-7	TRBV5-4	CASSPNPGSYEQYF	TGTGCCAGCAGCCCTAACCCGGGGTCCTACGAGCAGTACTTC
NA	TRBD1	TRBJ1-4	TRBV4-3	CASSRRDRGGEKLFF	TGCGCCAGCAGCCGAAGGGACAGGGGCGGCGAAAAACTGTTTTTT
NA	TRBD1	TRBJ2-7	TRBV24-1	CATSDVPRQGTYEQYF	TGTGCCACCAGTGATGTCCCCCGACAGGGGACCTACGAGCAGTACTTC